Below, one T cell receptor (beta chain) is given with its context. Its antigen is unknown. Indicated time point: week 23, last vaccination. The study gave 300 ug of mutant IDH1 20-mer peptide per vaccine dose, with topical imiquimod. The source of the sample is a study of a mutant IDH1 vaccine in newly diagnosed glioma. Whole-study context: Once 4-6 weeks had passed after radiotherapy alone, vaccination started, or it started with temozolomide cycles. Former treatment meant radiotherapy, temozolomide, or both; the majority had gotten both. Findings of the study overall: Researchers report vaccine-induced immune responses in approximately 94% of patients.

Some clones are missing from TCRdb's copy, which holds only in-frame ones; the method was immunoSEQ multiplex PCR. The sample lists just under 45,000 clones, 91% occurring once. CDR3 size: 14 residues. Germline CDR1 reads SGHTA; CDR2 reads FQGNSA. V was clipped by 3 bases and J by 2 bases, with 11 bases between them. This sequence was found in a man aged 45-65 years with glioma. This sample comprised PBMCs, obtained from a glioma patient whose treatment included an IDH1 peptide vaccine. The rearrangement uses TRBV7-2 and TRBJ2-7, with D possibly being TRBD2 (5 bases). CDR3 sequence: CASSFAPGTYEQYF. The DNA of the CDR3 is TGTGCCAGCAGCTTTGCCCCGGGGACCTACGAGCAGTACTTC. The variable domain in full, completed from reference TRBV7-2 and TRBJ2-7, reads GAGVSQSPSNKVTEKGKDVELRCDPISGHTALYWYRQSLGQGLEFLIYFQGNSAPDKSGLPSDRFSAERTGGSVSTLTIQRTQQEDSAVYLCASSFAPGTYEQYFGPGTRLTVT.